The clone carrying this T cell receptor (beta chain) has a handful of counts. This record comes from a study of shared clonotypes between healthy human individuals. Study as a whole: Per donor, CD8 memory used one plate, CD8 naive used two, CD4 memory used three and CD4 naive used three.

CD4+ cell separation produced CD45RA+ naive and CD45RA-negative memory subsets. Trimming cost V 3 bases and J 10 bases; bases outside gene matches: 11. Germline values: CDR1 KGHSH, CDR2 LQKENI. The CDR3 covers 15 residues. In the original workflow: From ImmunoSEQ came sequences covering only the junction and carrying no quality scores, so filtering differed. Clones were sequenced by immunoSEQ multiplex PCR, and TCRdb holds only the in-frame ones, with some missing. For V, J and clone size, that table is used; D and trimming come from the DNA. This sample has hundreds of thousands of clones, with 73% found just once.

Source material: memory CD4+ T cells sorted from blood. Subset described: CD45RA-negative fraction. The origin of this receptor is a woman aged 25 to 39 in good health. V gene TRBV18 combines with J gene TRBJ2-1; TRBD2 agrees at 8 bases. The CDR3 DNA reads TGTGCCAGCTCACCCGGACAGACTAGCGTGGGAGAGCAGTTCTTC. This translates into CASSPGQTSVGEQFF.